The rows below give T cell receptor beta chains drawn from one sample of a study of shared clonotypes between healthy human individuals. Assay used: immunoSEQ multiplex PCR; TCRdb lists only in-frame clones, some missing. Of roughly 1.4 million clones listed, around 98.5% are singletons. Input material: naive CD4+ T cells sorted from blood. These receptors came from a man aged 30 to 39 in good health. Both conserved end residues are part of each CDR3. D genes are given only for firm matches. The size field is filled for only some rows; it gives once, few, many or a size class.

v_gene	d_gene	j_gene	abundance	CDR3nt	CDR3aa
TRBV27	TRBD2	TRBJ2-3	-	TGTGCCAGCAGTTTATCTAGACTAGCGGGCAGCACAGATACGCAGTATTTT	CASSLSRLAGSTDTQYF
TRBV7-2	-	TRBJ2-1	-	TGTGCCAGCAGCTTAGTAATCAGGGGTGACGAGCAGTTCTTC	CASSLVIRGDEQFF
TRBV5-4	TRBD1	TRBJ1-1	-	TGTGCCAGCAGCTTGGGACCCCGCGACAGGGGACACACTGAAGCTTTCTTT	CASSLGPRDRGHTEAFF
TRBV20-1	-	TRBJ2-1	-	TGCAGTGCTTTCTGGGGTAATGAGCAGTTCTTC	CSAFWGNEQFF
TRBV6-5	TRBD2	TRBJ2-1	-	TGTGCCAGCAGTTACTCGCGAGCGGGAACAATGAATGAGCAGTTCTTC	CASSYSRAGTMNEQFF
TRBV28	TRBD1	TRBJ1-2	once	TGTGCCAGCAGTTTATCACCGGGACAGGGGGCCAGCTACACCTTC	CASSLSPGQGASYTF
TRBV28	-	TRBJ2-5	-	TGTGCCACCGGAGCCCCGCAAGAACAAGAGACCCAGTACTTC	CATGAPQEQETQYF
TRBV5-1	TRBD1	TRBJ2-6	-	TGCGCCAGCAGCTTGTACGGAATCAGGGGGCGCGTTGAGGCCAACGTCCTGACTTTC	CASSLYGIRGRVEANVLTF
TRBV6-1	-	TRBJ2-7	-	TGTGCCAGCTCGCCTCGGAGCTCGGGGGAGCAGTACTTC	CASSPRSSGEQYF
TRBV5-6	-	TRBJ2-2	-	TGTGCCAGCAGCTTGGGGCCGCCGAACACCGGGGAGCTGTTTTTT	CASSLGPPNTGELFF
TRBV5-4	TRBD1	TRBJ1-1	-	TGTGCCAGCAGGGACGGACAGGGTGCTATGAACACTGAAGCTTTCTTT	CASRDGQGAMNTEAFF
TRBV5-6	TRBD2	TRBJ2-3	once	TGTGCCAGCAGTCCCGGGACTAGCCTCACAGATACGCAGTATTTT	CASSPGTSLTDTQYF
TRBV5-4	-	TRBJ1-1	once	TGTGCCAGCAGCTTCGTGCAGAACACTGAAGCTTTCTTT	CASSFVQNTEAFF
TRBV13	-	TRBJ2-1	-	TGTGCCAGCAGCTTAGAGGGTAAGGGGCTTAACAATGAGCAGTTCTTC	CASSLEGKGLNNEQFF
TRBV20-1	-	TRBJ2-5	-	TGCAGTGAGACAAGACAAGAGACCCAGTACTTC	CSETRQETQYF
TRBV7-2	TRBD1	TRBJ2-7	-	TGTGCCAGCAGCTTAGCGGGGACAGGTTACTGGCCCTACGAGCAGTACTTC	CASSLAGTGYWPYEQYF
TRBV28	TRBD1	TRBJ2-7	-	TGTGCCAGCAGTCCCGGGACAGCTTACTACGAGCAGTACTTC	CASSPGTAYYEQYF
TRBV27	-	TRBJ2-2	-	TGTGCCAGCAGTTTAACCCCGCTCATGTATGGGACCGGGGAGCTGTTTTTT	CASSLTPLMYGTGELFF
TRBV28	TRBD2	TRBJ2-7	-	TGTGCCAGCAGTTTCCTGGGACTAGCGGGAGGGAGCTACGAGCAGTACTTC	CASSFLGLAGGSYEQYF
TRBV7-6	TRBD1	TRBJ2-5	-	TGTGCCAGCAGCTTAGGGACAGGGGGCGTCGAGACCCAGTACTTC	CASSLGTGGVETQYF
TRBV9	-	TRBJ1-1	-	TGTGCCAGCAGCGTAGCTGGAGGGAGTGGTGAAGCTTTCTTT	CASSVAGGSGEAFF
TRBV19	-	TRBJ2-3	-	TGTGCCAGTAGTATGGGGCCCTTCACAGATACGCAGTATTTT	CASSMGPFTDTQYF
TRBV7-2	-	TRBJ2-3	once	TGTGCCAGCAGCCGTAGCGAGACAGATACGCAGTATTTT	CASSRSETDTQYF
TRBV15	TRBD1	TRBJ2-2	once	TGTGCCACCAGCAGCATAAATCGACAGGGCCGGAACACCGGGGAGCTGTTTTTT	CATSSINRQGRNTGELFF
TRBV5-5	-	TRBJ1-1	-	TGTGCCAGCAGCTTGGCCAATCCTTTAGAGCGGACTGAAGCTTTCTTT	CASSLANPLERTEAFF
TRBV7-9	-	TRBJ2-1	-	TGTGCCAGCAGCTTAGCTTTTTCCCCCACAGGAGGGCGTTACAATGAGCAGTTCTTC	CASSLAFSPTGGRYNEQFF
TRBV7-2	-	TRBJ2-3	once	TGTGCCAGCAGCTTAGGGGGGCCCACGCAGTATTTT	CASSLGGPTQYF
TRBV5-3	-	TRBJ2-5	-	TGTGCCGGCGGCCCTGTATTGTGCCAAGAGACCCAGTACTTC	CAGGPVLCQETQYF
TRBV29-1	-	TRBJ1-2	few	TGCAGCGTGCTCTTAAGAAACTATGGCTACACCTTC	CSVLLRNYGYTF
TRBV7-6	TRBD1	TRBJ2-3	-	TGTGCCAGCAGCGTGCTCGGGACAGGGGACACAGATACGCAGTATTTT	CASSVLGTGDTDTQYF
TRBV29-1	-	TRBJ2-3	-	TGCAGCGTAGGCAGCCCTGGGACAGATACGCAGTATTTT	CSVGSPGTDTQYF
TRBV7-9	-	TRBJ1-5	-	TGTGCCAGCAGCAGAGAAGGGTCCTCCACGCCCCAGCATTTT	CASSREGSSTPQHF
TRBV18	-	TRBJ2-1	-	TGTGCCAGCTCACCCGTACTCGTCTCCTACAATGAGCAGTTCTTC	CASSPVLVSYNEQFF
TRBV13	-	TRBJ2-1	-	TGTGCCAGCAGCCGTGATGGTGAGCAGTTCTTC	CASSRDGEQFF
TRBV6-1	-	TRBJ2-1	-	TGTGCCAGCAGTGAAACCCTGCCCAATGAGCAGTTCTTC	CASSETLPNEQFF
TRBV4-3	-	TRBJ2-5	-	TGCGCCAGCAGCGGGCAGGTGGAAGAGACCCAGTACTTC	CASSGQVEETQYF
TRBV11-2	-	TRBJ1-2	few	TGTGCCAGCAGACACCCACAGGGTAGGGGCTACACCTTC	CASRHPQGRGYTF
TRBV18	-	TRBJ2-1	-	TGTGCCAGCTCACCAAACGCGGGCCCGTCTAATAGTGAGCAGTTCTTC	CASSPNAGPSNSEQFF
TRBV9	TRBD2	TRBJ2-7	-	TGTGCCAGCAGCGTTGGAGGGGCTAGCGGGAGTATGGACGAGCAGTACTTC	CASSVGGASGSMDEQYF
TRBV6-1	TRBD1	TRBJ2-7	-	TGTGCCAGCAGCAAGAGCCCGGGACAGCACTACGAGCAGTACTTC	CASSKSPGQHYEQYF
TRBV21-1	-	TRBJ2-1	-	TGTGCCAGCAGCAGCGGGGGGACTCCTAGCGGGTTCTACAATGAGCAGTTCTTC	CASSSGGTPSGFYNEQFF
TRBV2	-	TRBJ2-7	-	TGTGCCAGCAAGGACCACTCCTACGAGCAGTACTTC	CASKDHSYEQYF
TRBV5-1	-	TRBJ1-3	-	TGCGCCAGCAGCTTGGTTCCACCAGACTCTGGAAACACCATATATTTT	CASSLVPPDSGNTIYF
TRBV9	TRBD1	TRBJ1-1	-	TGTGCCAGCAGCACCCACCCGGGACAGGGTTCCGGCACTGAAGCTTTCTTT	CASSTHPGQGSGTEAFF
TRBV30	TRBD1	TRBJ1-5	-	TGTGCCTGGAGTGGGACAGGGAATCAGCCCCAGCATTTT	CAWSGTGNQPQHF
TRBV28	-	TRBJ2-1	-	TGTGCCAGCAGTTCCGGGCCTCCTACGGGACCCTACAATGAGCAGTTCTTC	CASSSGPPTGPYNEQFF
TRBV28	-	TRBJ1-1	-	TGTGCCAGCAGTCGTACAGGGATTGGCACTGAAGCTTTCTTT	CASSRTGIGTEAFF
TRBV10-3	-	TRBJ1-1	-	TGTGCCATCAGTGAGTCAAGGGCAGGGGCCCAGGGAGCTTTCTTT	CAISESRAGAQGAFF
TRBV19	-	TRBJ2-7	-	TGTGCCAGTAGTATTGTCCGGGGGACAGACTACGAGCAGTACTTC	CASSIVRGTDYEQYF
TRBV2	-	TRBJ2-7	-	TGTGCCAGCAGACTTACGGGAGAGGGGTCGTACGAGCAGTACTTC	CASRLTGEGSYEQYF
TRBV7-8	TRBD1	TRBJ2-7	-	TGTGCCAGCAGCAGAGGGACAGCGTACGAGCAGTACTTC	CASSRGTAYEQYF
TRBV19	-	TRBJ2-7	-	TGTGCCAGTAGTACCCCTTGGTACTACGAGCAGTACTTC	CASSTPWYYEQYF
TRBV25-1	-	TRBJ1-2	-	TGTGCCAGCAGTGAAACTTATGGCTACACCTTC	CASSETYGYTF
TRBV6-1	-	TRBJ2-2	-	TGTGCCAGCAGTCTGACTAGGGTCCCCGGGGAGCTGTTTTTT	CASSLTRVPGELFF
TRBV9	-	TRBJ2-3	-	TGTGCCAGCAGCGTAGGGCCCCCGCCCCATGCGCAGTATTTT	CASSVGPPPHAQYF